This TCR beta chain originates from a study of shared clonotypes between healthy human individuals. Study-wide results and caveats: Only blood was sampled, and tissue TCR repertoires likely differ from blood ones. Larger richness was generally estimated for naive than memory subsets. Investigators expected sequencing depth to affect clonotype sharing among donors. The diversity represented, both genetic and in exposure history, was limited by few donors.

Only a few counts were recorded for this clone. The target antigen is unknown. Method: immunoSEQ multiplex PCR; TCRdb's copy keeps in-frame clones and lacks some. This table holds over a million clones, 75% to 85% found once. The CDR3 runs to 12 residues. V was clipped by 4 bases and J by 6 bases; unmatched bases: 0. The germline gives CDR1 SNHLY, CDR2 FYNNEI. Sequencing input: memory CD4+ T cells from PBMCs. Specified subset: CD45RA-negative fraction. The genes are TRBV2 and TRBJ2-7, with TRBD1 matching 10 bases. This sequence originates from a man between 18 and 35 years old in good health. Some clones in this sample may be carry-over from other donors' samples. CDR3 sequence: CASSGTGGEQYF. The CDR3 coding sequence is TGTGCCAGCAGTGGGACAGGGGGCGAGCAGTACTTC.